These 7 T cell receptor beta chains were sequenced from one sample in a study of T-cell reconstitution after alpha-beta-depleted transplantation in children. Unique molecular identifiers were built into the TCRbeta library. TCRdb re-derived calls from the PCR reads in MiXCR, one entry per CDR3 protein. The profile shows around 450,000 distinct CDR3 sequences, roughly 44% of them singletons. The specimen comprised PBMCs, sampled before TCRalphabeta/CD19-depleted stem cell transplant. The origin of the receptors is a girl aged 2-15 years with aplastic anemia, due to receive a stem cell transplant.

This chain links TRBV18 with TRBJ1-2; 7 bases are shared with TRBD1. The CDR3 loop spans 17 amino acids. CDR1 and CDR2 (germline): KGHSH, LQKENI. Trimming cost V 2 bases and J 5 bases; bases outside gene matches: 14. DNA of the CDR3: TGTGCCAGCTCACCAGGGGGGCCGTCCGGGACAGCATATGGCTACACCTTC. It specifies CASSPGGPSGTAYGYTF.

The J gene is TRBJ2-1, the V gene TRBV5-6, with 10 bases lining up with TRBD2. CDR3 length: 15 amino acids. Unmatched junction bases numbered 5, after V lost 4 bases and J lost 4 bases. Germline V gene data show CDR1 as SGHDT and CDR2 as YYEEEE. CDR3 coding DNA: TGTGCCAGCAGCAACGGACTAGCGGAATACAATGAGCAGTTCTTC. Translated: CASSNGLAEYNEQFF.

V gene TRBV20-1 combines with J gene TRBJ1-1; 9 bases fit TRBD1. Looked up from germline, CDR1 is DFQATT and CDR2 is SNEGSKA (reference sequence). Unmatched junction bases numbered 13, after V lost 5 bases and J lost 6 bases. CDR3 length: 15 residues. CDR3 in DNA: TGCAGTGCTGACCCGGGACAGGGCGTACTTTCTGAAGCTTTCTTT. Translation: CSADPGQGVLSEAFF.

This rearrangement joins TRBV6-1 to TRBJ1-5; no definite D call. With 7 bases removed from V and 11 bases from J, the gap between germline ends came to 18 bases. CDR1 MNHNS and CDR2 SASEGT come from the germline V gene. The CDR3 totals 13 residues. Here the CDR3 DNA reads TGTGCCAGCAATCAACTAAGGTCCTTAACCCAGCATTTT. Protein sequence: CASNQLRSLTQHF.

This chain uses TRBV6-4 with TRBJ2-3; unclear D gene. Per the germline V gene, CDR1 is MRHNA and CDR2 is SNTAGT. Trimming left V 3 bases short and J 1 base short, with 8 bases between. There are 14 residues in the CDR3. The CDR3 nucleotides read TGTGCCAGCAGTGAGACCCCTGGCACAGATACGCAGTATTTT. Its translation: CASSETPGTDTQYF.

J is TRBJ1-5 and V is TRBV24-1, with D possibly TRBD1 on 6 matching bases. Germline V lookup: CDR1 KGHDR, CDR2 SFDVKD. The CDR3 has 14 amino acids. Trimming pared 3 bases from V and 6 bases from J, leaving 11 bases between. CDR3: CATSDTGNRQPQHF. In nucleotides, the CDR3 is TGTGCCACCAGTGATACAGGGAATCGTCAGCCCCAGCATTTT.

V is TRBV6-2 or TRBV6-3 and J is TRBJ2-2; D call uncertain. V lost 4 bases, J lost 5 bases, and 5 bases lay in between. Germline loops: CDR1 MNHEY, CDR2 SVGEGT. The CDR3 totals 12 residues. The chain's CDR3 is CASSWVTGELFF. As DNA, the CDR3 is TGTGCCAGCAGTTGGGTAACCGGGGAGCTGTTTTTT.